The present TCR beta chain was sequenced within a study of T cell repertoires in ileal Crohn's disease. Study-wide context: At surgery, around 40% of patients smoked, with median disease duration about eight years.

TCRdb's table, derived via immunoSEQ multiplex PCR, lists solely in-frame clones and lacks some. The sample shows about 3,000 clones, about nine tenths of them seen only once. Trimming cost V 4 bases and J 5 bases; bases outside gene matches: 10. The CDR3 spans 16 residues. Germline values: CDR1 SGHTA, CDR2 FQGNSA. Specified time point: neoterminal ileum biopsy at postoperative endoscopy, about 6 months after surgery. The receptor's source is an adult with Crohn's disease. The sequenced sample consisted of ileal tissue. The chain recombines TRBV7-2 with TRBJ2-5; TRBD2 matches at 10 bases. DNA for the CDR3: TGTGCCAGCAGCTCTAGCGGGAGTCGGGGGAGGGAGACCCAGTACTTC. It specifies CASSSSGSRGRETQYF.